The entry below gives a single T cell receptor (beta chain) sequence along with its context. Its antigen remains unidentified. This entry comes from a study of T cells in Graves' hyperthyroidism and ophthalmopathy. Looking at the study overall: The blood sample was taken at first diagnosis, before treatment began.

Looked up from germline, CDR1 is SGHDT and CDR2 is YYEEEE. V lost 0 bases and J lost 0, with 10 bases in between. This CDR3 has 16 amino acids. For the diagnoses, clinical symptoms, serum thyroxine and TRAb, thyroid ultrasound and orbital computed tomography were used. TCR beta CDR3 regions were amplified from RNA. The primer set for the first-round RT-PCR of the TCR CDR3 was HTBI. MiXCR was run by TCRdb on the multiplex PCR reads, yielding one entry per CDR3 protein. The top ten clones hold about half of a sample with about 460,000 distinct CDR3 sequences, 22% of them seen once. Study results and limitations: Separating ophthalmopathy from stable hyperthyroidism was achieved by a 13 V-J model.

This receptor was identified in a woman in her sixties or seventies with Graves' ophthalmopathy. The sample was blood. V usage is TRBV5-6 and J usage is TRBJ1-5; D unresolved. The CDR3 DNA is TGTGCCAGCAGCTTGGGGGTAGGGAATAGCAATCAGCCCCAGCATTTT. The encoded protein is CASSLGVGNSNQPQHF.